This T cell receptor (beta chain) emerged from a study of chemoradiotherapy in HPV16-positive cancers. In the study overall: Candidate HPV-specific T-cell clones and common TCR motifs came from functional assays in a couple of HPV16-positive patients.

The CDR3 has 15 residues. Germline V gives CDR1 SGHDN, CDR2 FVKESK. Trimming removed 2 bases from V and 3 bases from J, with 11 bases in between. Repertoires were generated with immunoSEQ multiplex PCR, while TCRdb's copy carries only in-frame clones and drops some. The sample carries some 9,600 clones, more than 70% recorded once. Study-wide results and limits: In HPV16-positive patients, HPV-responsive T-cell expansion tracked better recurrence-free survival. Candidate HPV-specific clones and E7-related TCR motifs grew in tumor during treatment.

Regarding this clone: Antigen: not known.

The chain employs TRBV14 and TRBJ2-1; D gene uncertain. The origin of this receptor is a human donor with HPV-associated anogenital cancer. This specimen was blood, taken from a patient who underwent chemoradiotherapy. The CDR3 region has the DNA TGTGCCAGCAGCCAATTTATGTTGGGCTACAATGAGCAGTTCTTC. Protein sequence: CASSQFMLGYNEQFF.